These 20 T cell receptor beta chains were sequenced from one sample in a study of OX40 agonist ivuxolimab in advanced cancers. To prepare the library, the immunoSEQ multiplex PCR assay was applied. The immuneACCESS repertoire file appears here via TCRdb, limited to in-frame rearrangements. These files lack a portion of the clones; in checked studies, under half of the deficit traces to unresolved V genes, and the cause of the others is not known. The sample table holds about 45,000 clones, of which roughly 90% were seen once. Under 20% of the sample comes from the top ten. This specimen consisted of CD4+ or CD8+ T cells sorted from blood, obtained in a trial of the OX40 agonist ivuxolimab. Source of these receptors: an adult with an advanced solid tumor such as melanoma, head and neck, liver or kidney cancer.

The chain combines TRBV7-9 with TRBJ2-5, with a tentative D call TRBD2 (6 bases). The CDR3 sequence is 15 residues long. Germline-derived CDR1 and CDR2 are SEHNR and FQNEAQ (reference sequence). V lost 2 bases to trimming and J lost 4 bases, with 14 bases between them. This chain's CDR3 is CASSLMGGVRETQYF. The CDR3 nucleotides are TGTGCCAGCAGCTTAATGGGCGGGGTGCGAGAGACCCAGTACTTC.

The V gene is TRBV29-1, the J gene TRBJ1-2; 7 nucleotides align to TRBD1. The CDR3 sequence is 12 residues long. Per the germline V gene, CDR1 is SQVTM and CDR2 is ANQGSEA. V lost 5 bases to trimming and J lost 8 bases; unmatched junction nucleotides: 8. The CDR3 reads CSVRGQVEGYTF. The CDR3 DNA follows: TGCAGCGTTCGAGGACAGGTCGAGGGCTACACCTTC.

This clone was seen once. V usage is TRBV4-1 and J usage is TRBJ1-2; D gene ambiguous. The CDR3 runs 17 residues. From germline, CDR1 is MGHRA and CDR2 YSYEKL. The V and J ends lost 2 bases and 3 bases respectively, with 19 bases between them. CDR3 region: CASSQLGTSIAHYGYTF. The CDR3 bases are TGCGCCAGCAGCCAACTTGGCACCTCGATCGCCCACTATGGCTACACCTTC.

This rearrangement joins TRBV7-2 to TRBJ2-7; D may be TRBD1 (6 bases). Trimming removed 6 bases at V and 4 bases at J, with 16 bases between. CDR1 and CDR2 (germline): SGHTA, FQGNSA. This CDR3 has 14 amino acids. Here the CDR3 reads CASSYIDRRYEQYF. In DNA form, the CDR3 reads TGTGCCAGCAGTTATATAGACAGGAGATACGAGCAGTACTTC.

The J gene is TRBJ2-3, the V gene TRBV30; D ambiguous. CDR1 and CDR2 (germline): GTSNPN, SVGIG (reference sequence). V was trimmed by 6 bases and J by 6 bases, leaving 13 bases between them. CDR3 size: 12 residues. CDR3 DNA sequence: TGTGCCTGTTCCTGGCTGGGCGATACGCAGTATTTT. Translated, it gives CACSWLGDTQYF.

The CDR3, as DNA: TGTGCCAGCAGCGTTGGGACAGATAGCGGGAGAAGACCAGCAGGAGATACGCAGTATTTT. Its translation: CASSVGTDSGRRPAGDTQYF. V is TRBV5-5 and J is TRBJ2-3; TRBD2 aligns across 9 bases. J lost 5 bases, V lost 4 bases, and 23 bases had no gene match. Germline V CDR1 and CDR2: SGHKS, YYEKEE (reference sequence). The CDR3 has 20 amino acids.

The chain combines TRBV7-6 with TRBJ2-7; 11 nucleotides align to TRBD2. CDR1 is SGHVS and CDR2 is FNYEAQ in the germline V gene. CDR3 length: 16 amino acids. The V and J ends lost 4 bases and 6 bases, in that order; junction bases with no gene match: 11. The CDR3 here is CASSSLTSGMSGEQYF. The DNA for the CDR3 is TGTGCCAGCAGCTCGTTGACTAGCGGGATGTCAGGCGAGCAGTACTTC.

This chain joins TRBV5-4 and TRBJ2-1; TRBD1 aligns across 9 bases. Per germline, CDR1 SGHNT and CDR2 YYREEE (reference sequence). The CDR3 totals 14 residues. The V gene end was trimmed by 5 bases and the J gene end by 14 bases; junction bases not matched to a gene: 14. The CDR3 spells CASSFTGTGFIEFF. CDR3 coding DNA: TGTGCCAGCAGTTTTACCGGGACAGGGTTCATAGAGTTCTTC.

This clone is medium-sized (0.01 to 0.1%) within its sample. The rearrangement links TRBV9 to TRBJ1-4; no definite D call. V was trimmed by 4 bases and J by 5 bases, leaving 6 bases between them. CDR1 and CDR2 from the germline V gene are SGDLS and YYNGEE. The CDR3 consists of 12 residues. The DNA for the CDR3 is TGTGCCAGCAGCCTCAGCAATGAAAAACTGTTTTTT. Protein: CASSLSNEKLFF.

The chain recombines TRBV6-6 with TRBJ1-1; TRBD1 is a possible D gene (6 bases). CDR1 is MNHNY, CDR2 SVGAGI, per germline (reference sequence). The CDR3 has 12 residues. The V and J ends lost 8 bases and 11 bases respectively, with 18 bases between them. The CDR3 DNA reads TGTGCCAGCCCCCCGGGACAACTTTTGGCTTTCTTT. It is translated as CASPPGQLLAFF.

The count of this clone is one. The chain uses TRBV5-1 and TRBJ2-3; 13 bases are shared with TRBD2. This CDR3 comprises 17 residues. CDR1 is SGHRS and CDR2 is YFSETQ in the germline V gene. V dropped 3 bases and J dropped 0; count of bases not matched to a gene: 4. The chain's CDR3 is CASSSGLAGTSTDTQYF. CDR3 bases: TGCGCCAGCAGCTCGGGACTAGCGGGGACTAGCACAGATACGCAGTATTTT.

V and J are TRBV5-4 and TRBJ2-3; D unclear. The CDR3 is 13 residues long. CDR1 and CDR2 (germline): SGHNT, YYREEE (reference sequence). The V end lost 1 base, the J end lost 1 base, and 4 bases lay between the germline ends. This CDR3 is CASSLSGTDTQYF. The CDR3 nucleotides are TGTGCCAGCAGCTTGTCGGGCACAGATACGCAGTATTTT.

This chain joins TRBV6-5 and TRBJ1-1, with 7 positions matching TRBD1. This CDR3 has 14 residues. V trimming: 5 bases; J trimming: 1 base; junction bases outside the gene matches: 4. Germline CDR1 reads MNHEY; CDR2 reads SVGAGI. The CDR3 DNA sequence: TGTGCCAGCAGTGAACAGGGGTCGAACACTGAAGCTTTCTTT. Protein sequence: CASSEQGSNTEAFF.

The chain links TRBV4-1 to TRBJ2-5; the D call may be TRBD1 or TRBD2 (5 bases each). Germline V gene data show CDR1 as MGHRA and CDR2 as YSYEKL. Trimming removed 2 bases at V and 5 bases at J, with 15 bases between. The CDR3 loop spans 15 amino acids. CDR3 nucleotide sequence: TGCGCCAGCAGCCAAATCCTAGGGGACGCGGAGACCCAGTACTTC. Translated: CASSQILGDAETQYF.

The rearrangement uses TRBV19 and TRBJ1-1; tentative D call: TRBD1 (5 bases). This CDR3 spans 14 amino acids. Deletions cut 8 bases from V and 0 bases from J, with 13 bases between. Germline V gene data show CDR1 as LNHDA and CDR2 as SQIVND (reference sequence). The CDR3 DNA reads TGTGCCAGTGGGGCAGGTACTGTGAACACTGAAGCTTTCTTT. This encodes CASGAGTVNTEAFF. Full variable domain (rest looked up from reference TRBV19 and TRBJ1-1): DGGITQSPKYLFRKEGQNVTLSCEQNLNHDAMYWYRQDPGQGLRLIYYSQIVNDFQKGDIAEGYSVSREKKESFPLTVTSAQKNPTAFYLCASGAGTVNTEAFFGQGTRLTVV.

The chain uses TRBV5-1 and TRBJ1-1; maybe TRBD1 (6 bases). This CDR3 comprises 12 residues. Germline V gives CDR1 SGHRS, CDR2 YFSETQ. V was cut by 4 bases and J by 8 bases, with 12 bases left in between. CDR3 nucleotides: TGCGCCAGCAGCAAAGGGACAAGAGAAGCTTTCTTT. The encoded protein is CASSKGTREAFF.

The genes are TRBV19 and TRBJ2-2; perhaps TRBD1 as D (6 bases). With 3 bases removed from V and 4 bases from J, the gap between germline ends came to 12 bases. CDR1 LNHDA and CDR2 SQIVND come from the germline V gene (reference sequence). The CDR3 sequence is 15 residues long. The CDR3 region is CASSMFQGSTGELFF. CDR3 nucleotides: TGTGCCAGTAGTATGTTTCAGGGGAGCACCGGGGAGCTGTTTTTT.

The chain links TRBV4-2 to TRBJ2-3; 7 bases are shared with TRBD2. Germline assignment: CDR1 LGHNA and CDR2 YNFKEQ. CDR3 length equals 15 residues. J gave up 3 bases and V 0 bases, and 3 bases lay outside the gene matches. CDR3 in DNA: TGTGCCAGCAGCCAAGAGGGGGGGGGTACAGATACGCAGTATTTT. This codes for CASSQEGGGTDTQYF.

The V call is TRBV5-5, the J call TRBJ1-2; D might be TRBD1 (6 bases). The CDR3 is 17 amino acids. V was shortened by 2 bases and J by 1 base, with 18 bases between the two germline ends. Germline assignment: CDR1 SGHKS and CDR2 YYEKEE (reference sequence). The CDR3 DNA reads as TGTGCCAGCAGCTTACGGGGGGCCTTACTGGATAACTATGGCTACACCTTC. This codes for CASSLRGALLDNYGYTF.

The gene calls are TRBV2 and TRBJ1-2; D is unresolved. This CDR3 is 11 amino acids long. From germline, CDR1 is SNHLY and CDR2 FYNNEI. Between the trimmed V and J ends, which lost 6 bases and 6 bases, there was a span of 8 bases. CDR3 residues: CASRDLDGYTF. CDR3 DNA: TGTGCCAGCAGGGATCTCGATGGCTACACCTTC.